The clone carrying this TCR beta chain has only a few counts. Only in-frame clones appear in the TCRdb table, and some are missing; sequencing was by immunoSEQ multiplex PCR. The data hold 650,000 to 800,000 clones, with 85% to 90% observed a single time. This sample is part of a study of blood T cell repertoires in COVID-19. Study summary: Sources were T cells, B-cell-depleted T cells, or PBMCs; the material itself was cDNA or gDNA.

CDR3 length: 13 residues. Germline lookup yields CDR1 SGHKS and CDR2 YYEKEE (reference sequence). Trimming shortened V by 5 bases and J by 4 bases, and 12 bases separated the two germline ends. Sequenced input: peripheral blood. The chain has TRBV5-5 and TRBJ1-2; D remains ambiguous. The clonotype originates from a woman younger than 35 with acute or convalescent COVID-19. The CDR3: CASRHMDSYGYTF. CDR3 nucleotide sequence: TGTGCCAGCAGGCACATGGACTCCTATGGCTACACCTTC.